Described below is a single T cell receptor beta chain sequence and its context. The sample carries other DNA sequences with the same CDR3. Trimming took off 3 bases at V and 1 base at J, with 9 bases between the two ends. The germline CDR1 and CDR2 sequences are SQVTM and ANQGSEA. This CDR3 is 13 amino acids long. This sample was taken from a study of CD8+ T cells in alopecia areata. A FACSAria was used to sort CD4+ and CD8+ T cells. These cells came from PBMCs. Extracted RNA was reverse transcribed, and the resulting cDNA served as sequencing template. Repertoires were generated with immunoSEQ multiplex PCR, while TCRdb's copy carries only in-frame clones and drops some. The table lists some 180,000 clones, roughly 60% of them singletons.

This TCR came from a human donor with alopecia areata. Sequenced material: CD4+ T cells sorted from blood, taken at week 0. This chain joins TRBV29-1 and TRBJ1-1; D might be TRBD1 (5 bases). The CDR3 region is CSVEKGRNTEAFF. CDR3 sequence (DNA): TGCAGCGTTGAGAAGGGGCGGAACACTGAAGCTTTCTTT.